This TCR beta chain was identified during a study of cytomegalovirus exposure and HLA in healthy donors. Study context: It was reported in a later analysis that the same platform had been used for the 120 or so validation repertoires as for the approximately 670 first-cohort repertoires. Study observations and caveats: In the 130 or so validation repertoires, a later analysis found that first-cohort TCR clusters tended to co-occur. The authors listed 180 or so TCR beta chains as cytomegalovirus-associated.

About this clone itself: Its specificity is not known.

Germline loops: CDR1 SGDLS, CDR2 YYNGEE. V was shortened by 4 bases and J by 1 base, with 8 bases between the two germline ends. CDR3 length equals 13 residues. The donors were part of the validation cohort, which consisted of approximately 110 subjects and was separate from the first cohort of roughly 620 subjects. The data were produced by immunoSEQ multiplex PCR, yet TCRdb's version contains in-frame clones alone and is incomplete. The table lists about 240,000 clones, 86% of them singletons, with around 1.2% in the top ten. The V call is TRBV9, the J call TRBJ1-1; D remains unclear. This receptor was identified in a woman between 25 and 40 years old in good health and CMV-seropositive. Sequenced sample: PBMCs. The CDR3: CASSLDTNTEAFF. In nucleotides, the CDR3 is TGTGCCAGCAGCCTCGACACGAACACTGAAGCTTTCTTT.